A selection of T cell receptor beta chains follows, all from one sample in a study of CD8 T cells in ankylosing spondylitis. TCRdb recomputed calls from the 5' RACE reads with MiXCR, one row per CDR3 protein. The sample holds some 92,000 distinct CDR3 sequences, roughly 27% seen once. The sequencing sample was made of blood, either unsorted or a sorted T cell fraction (not recorded which). The source of these receptors is a male donor with ankylosing spondylitis or in good health (not recorded which). Each CDR3 is given with its conserved first and last residue. Each record gives: clone size, V gene, J gene, D gene, CDR3 protein, CDR3 DNA. A D gene is named only where the DNA matches it firmly. Clone size appears in some rows only: once, few, many, or a class for an expanded clone.

size: NA
V: TRBV20-1
J: TRBJ1-4
D: NA
CDR3: CSARGSPMREKLFF
DNA: TGCAGTGCTAGAGGGTCCCCAATGCGGGAAAAACTGTTTTTT

size: many
V: TRBV5-1
J: TRBJ1-1
D: NA
CDR3: CASRRGRTENTEAFF
DNA: TGCGCCAGCAGGCGGGGGAGGACCGAGAACACTGAAGCTTTCTTT

size: few
V: TRBV15
J: TRBJ2-1
D: NA
CDR3: CATSRDRDRYNEQFF
DNA: TGTGCCACCAGCAGAGATCGAGACAGGTACAATGAGCAGTTCTTC

size: NA
V: TRBV6-5
J: TRBJ1-1
D: NA
CDR3: CASSYSPEGNTEAFF
DNA: TGTGCCAGCAGTTACTCCCCCGAGGGGAACACTGAAGCTTTCTTT

size: NA
V: TRBV12-3/TRBV12-4
J: TRBJ1-6
D: TRBD1
CDR3: CASSGDGTAPLHF
DNA: TGTGCCAGCAGCGGAGACGGGACAGCACCCCTCCACTTT

size: NA
V: TRBV7-2
J: TRBJ1-1
D: NA
CDR3: CASSPQTEAFF
DNA: TGTGCCAGCAGCCCGCAGACTGAAGCTTTCTTT

size: NA
V: TRBV18
J: TRBJ2-3
D: NA
CDR3: CASSPVSPGTDTQYF
DNA: TGTGCCAGCTCACCAGTCAGTCCAGGCACAGATACGCAGTATTTT

size: few
V: TRBV20-1
J: TRBJ2-7
D: TRBD1
CDR3: CSARGFGDRTRGRQYF
DNA: TGCAGTGCTAGAGGTTTCGGGGACAGGACCAGAGGAAGGCAGTACTTC

size: NA
V: TRBV4-2
J: TRBJ1-5
D: NA
CDR3: CASSQDLGMALNQPQHF
DNA: TGTGCCAGCAGCCAAGATCTCGGCATGGCCCTTAATCAGCCCCAGCATTTT

size: NA
V: TRBV20-1
J: TRBJ2-1
D: TRBD2
CDR3: CSARDRRTSGNEQFF
DNA: TGCAGTGCTAGAGATAGGCGGACTAGTGGTAATGAGCAGTTCTTC

size: few
V: TRBV5-1
J: TRBJ2-1
D: TRBD1
CDR3: CASSPGGSNEQFF
DNA: TGCGCCAGCAGCCCAGGGGGTTCCAATGAGCAGTTCTTC

size: NA
V: TRBV12-3/TRBV12-4
J: TRBJ1-5
D: TRBD1
CDR3: CASSLGTGDAKPNQPQHF
DNA: TGTGCCAGCAGTTTAGGGACAGGGGACGCCAAACCAAATCAGCCCCAGCATTTT

size: few
V: TRBV6-1
J: TRBJ1-1
D: NA
CDR3: CASGQRVMNTEAFF
DNA: TGTGCCAGCGGTCAGAGGGTAATGAACACTGAAGCTTTCTTT

size: many
V: TRBV7-9
J: TRBJ2-2
D: NA
CDR3: CASSRTRTNTGELFF
DNA: TGTGCCAGCAGCCGGACCCGAACGAACACCGGGGAGCTGTTTTTT

size: NA
V: TRBV7-3
J: TRBJ2-2
D: NA
CDR3: CASSLVSTGELFF
DNA: TGTGCCAGCAGCTTAGTGAGCACCGGGGAGCTGTTTTTT

size: few
V: TRBV11-2
J: TRBJ2-2
D: NA
CDR3: CASSLGGIGELFF
DNA: TGTGCCAGCAGCTTAGGTGGGATCGGGGAGCTGTTTTTT

size: NA
V: TRBV5-6
J: TRBJ1-1
D: NA
CDR3: CASSLSGGTTNTEAFF
DNA: TGTGCCAGCAGCTTGAGCGGTGGGACAACGAACACTGAAGCTTTCTTT

size: NA
V: TRBV25-1
J: TRBJ2-3
D: NA
CDR3: CASSEDRSSTDTQYF
DNA: TGTGCCAGCAGTGAAGACAGGTCTAGCACAGATACGCAGTATTTT

size: once
V: TRBV18
J: TRBJ2-5
D: TRBD2
CDR3: CASSLGLAASQETQYF
DNA: TGTGCCAGCTCGTTGGGACTAGCGGCCTCCCAAGAGACCCAGTACTTC

size: NA
V: TRBV7-7
J: TRBJ2-2
D: NA
CDR3: CASSLSQGSTGELFF
DNA: TGTGCTAGCAGCTTATCCCAGGGGAGCACCGGGGAGCTGTTTTTT

size: few
V: TRBV5-1
J: TRBJ1-1
D: NA
CDR3: CASSLYSPGLNTEAFF
DNA: TGCGCCAGCAGCTTGTATAGTCCAGGCCTGAACACTGAAGCTTTCTTT

size: NA
V: TRBV12-3/TRBV12-4
J: TRBJ1-1
D: NA
CDR3: CASSRTEMNTEAFF
DNA: TGTGCCAGCAGCCGGACAGAGATGAACACTGAAGCTTTCTTT

size: NA
V: TRBV5-1
J: TRBJ1-4
D: TRBD1
CDR3: CASSSGTGYEKLFF
DNA: TGCGCCAGCAGCTCCGGGACAGGGTATGAAAAACTGTTTTTT

size: few
V: TRBV12-3/TRBV12-4
J: TRBJ1-5
D: NA
CDR3: CASSFSEGKPQHF
DNA: TGTGCCAGCAGTTTCTCGGAAGGAAAGCCCCAGCATTTT

size: few
V: TRBV20-1
J: TRBJ1-1
D: TRBD1
CDR3: CSPSTGGAEAFF
DNA: TGCAGTCCGTCAACAGGGGGGGCTGAAGCTTTCTTT

size: NA
V: TRBV29-1
J: TRBJ1-2
D: NA
CDR3: CSVEWADGYTF
DNA: TGCAGCGTTGAATGGGCTGATGGCTACACCTTC

size: NA
V: TRBV7-9
J: TRBJ2-7
D: TRBD2
CDR3: CASSRTTSGAYEQYF
DNA: TGTGCCAGCAGCAGGACGACTAGCGGAGCCTACGAGCAGTACTTC

size: NA
V: TRBV2
J: TRBJ1-2
D: TRBD1
CDR3: CASSTDRELDGYTF
DNA: TGTGCCAGCAGTACGGACAGGGAATTAGATGGCTACACCTTC

size: NA
V: TRBV11-2
J: TRBJ2-5
D: NA
CDR3: CASSLGGQLQETQYF
DNA: TGTGCCAGCAGCTTAGGGGGGCAGTTACAAGAGACCCAGTACTTC

size: NA
V: TRBV9
J: TRBJ2-6
D: NA
CDR3: CASSTPRGNSGANVLTF
DNA: TGTGCCAGCAGCACGCCGAGAGGAAACTCTGGGGCCAACGTCCTGACTTTC

size: NA
V: TRBV15
J: TRBJ2-1
D: NA
CDR3: CATSRLPRDYDNEQFF
DNA: TGTGCCACCAGCAGACTACCCCGGGATTATGACAATGAGCAGTTCTTC

size: few
V: TRBV20-1
J: TRBJ2-3
D: TRBD2
CDR3: CSAETSDHTDTQYF
DNA: TGCAGTGCTGAGACTAGCGACCACACAGATACGCAGTATTTT

size: NA
V: TRBV11-2
J: TRBJ1-2
D: TRBD1
CDR3: CASSLVTGVLDGYTF
DNA: TGTGCCAGCAGCTTAGTTACAGGGGTTTTGGATGGCTACACCTTC